Listed below are T cell receptor beta chains from one sample, sequenced in a study of radiation and T cells in renal cell carcinoma. Profiling relied on immunoSEQ multiplex PCR, and the TCRdb table lists in-frame clones only, not all of them. The sample records tens of thousands of clones, around 52% being singletons. The material was tumor tissue, obtained from a patient whose treatment included radiotherapy and nephrectomy. These receptors were collected from a woman aged 50 to 65 with renal cell carcinoma. Both conserved end residues are part of each CDR3. The D gene is left open where the match is weak. Part of the rows lack a size; the others show once, few, many or a class for expanded clones.

V: TRBV7-2; J: TRBJ2-1; D: TRBD1; size: .; DNA: TGTGCCAGCAGCCCGACCGGGACAGGTGGGCAGTTCTTC; CDR3: CASSPTGTGGQFF
V: TRBV21-1; J: TRBJ1-1; D: .; size: many; DNA: TGTGCCAGCAGACAGGGGCTGAACACTGAAGCTTTCTTT; CDR3: CASRQGLNTEAFF
V: TRBV4-3; J: TRBJ1-2; D: .; size: once; DNA: TGCGCCAGCAGCCAAGATCCCACGGGGGAGGTCTATGGCTACACCTTC; CDR3: CASSQDPTGEVYGYTF
V: TRBV15; J: TRBJ2-2; D: .; size: .; DNA: TGTGCCACCAGCACCCCCCGAGGGCGCGCCGGGGAGCTGTTTTTT; CDR3: CATSTPRGRAGELFF
V: TRBV6-4; J: TRBJ1-6; D: .; size: .; DNA: TGTGCCAGCAGTGTGGGCCGGTATGGCATTTCACCCCTCCACTTT; CDR3: CASSVGRYGISPLHF
V: TRBV6-5; J: TRBJ2-3; D: .; size: .; DNA: TGTGCCAGCAGTTACTCGGAATCAGATACGCAGTATTTT; CDR3: CASSYSESDTQYF
V: TRBV9; J: TRBJ2-1; D: TRBD1; size: once; DNA: TGTGCCAGCAGCCTTAGGACAGGGAGCTCCTACAATGAGCAGTTCTTC; CDR3: CASSLRTGSSYNEQFF
V: TRBV7-9; J: TRBJ2-7; D: .; size: .; DNA: TGTGCCAGCAGGGGGGGTGCGAACGAGCAGTACTTC; CDR3: CASRGGANEQYF
V: TRBV30; J: TRBJ1-2; D: TRBD1; size: few; DNA: TGTGCCTGGAGTACACCGGGACAGGGACCAACCTCTTATGGCTACACCTTC; CDR3: CAWSTPGQGPTSYGYTF
V: TRBV19; J: TRBJ1-3; D: .; size: few; DNA: TGTGCCAGTATATCAGTGAGCTCTGGAAACACCATATATTTT; CDR3: CASISVSSGNTIYF
V: TRBV19; J: TRBJ1-3; D: .; size: .; DNA: TGTGCCAGTAGTTCGGCAGGGATTGGAAACACCATATATTTT; CDR3: CASSSAGIGNTIYF
V: TRBV4-3; J: TRBJ2-7; D: .; size: medium-sized; DNA: TGCGCCAGCAGCCAAGATGTGACAGGCGTCTCCTACGAGCAGTACTTC; CDR3: CASSQDVTGVSYEQYF
V: TRBV4-1; J: TRBJ2-7; D: .; size: large; DNA: TGCGCCAGCAGCCACCCCGGCAGCACAACCTACGAGCAGTACTTC; CDR3: CASSHPGSTTYEQYF
V: TRBV2; J: TRBJ2-7; D: .; size: .; DNA: TGTGCCAGCAGTGCCCTCTTTGGGCAGTACTTC; CDR3: CASSALFGQYF
V: TRBV19; J: TRBJ2-2; D: .; size: few; DNA: TGTGCCAGTAGTCCCCGGGACAACACCGGGGAGCTGTTTTTT; CDR3: CASSPRDNTGELFF
V: TRBV6-5; J: TRBJ2-7; D: .; size: .; DNA: TGTGCCAGCAGCCCACGGAGCTACGAGCAGTACTTC; CDR3: CASSPRSYEQYF
V: TRBV27; J: TRBJ1-2; D: .; size: .; DNA: TGTGCCAGCAGTTTATCGAGAGCTAACTATGGCTACACCTTC; CDR3: CASSLSRANYGYTF
V: TRBV7-3; J: TRBJ1-1; D: .; size: few; DNA: TGTGCCAGCAGCCGAGGCCTAAAGACTGAAGCTTTCTTT; CDR3: CASSRGLKTEAFF
V: TRBV9; J: TRBJ1-2; D: .; size: many; DNA: TGTGCCAGCAGCGTAGGCCCCGGGTCCCAGGAGGGCTACACCTTC; CDR3: CASSVGPGSQEGYTF
V: TRBV2; J: TRBJ1-5; D: TRBD1; size: .; DNA: TGTGCCAGCAGTGAACCCAGGGGGCCTTATCAGCCCCAGCATTTT; CDR3: CASSEPRGPYQPQHF
V: TRBV27; J: TRBJ1-6; D: .; size: .; DNA: TGTGCCAGCAGTTTAGGCAGGGGTGGGGTTAGGGCCCTCCACTTT; CDR3: CASSLGRGGVRALHF
V: TRBV5-4; J: TRBJ2-2; D: TRBD2; size: few; DNA: TGTGCCAGCAGCTCCGGACTAGCGGGGGCCGTCGCCGGGGAGCTGTTTTTT; CDR3: CASSSGLAGAVAGELFF
V: TRBV30; J: TRBJ1-3; D: .; size: .; DNA: TGTGCCTGCATTCTGGGGGACATTGAGGGAAACACCATATATTTT; CDR3: CACILGDIEGNTIYF
V: TRBV7-6; J: TRBJ1-4; D: TRBD1; size: .; DNA: TGTGCCAGCAGCTTAGGGGCCAGGGGGCCCAGCCGAGAAAAACTGTTTTTT; CDR3: CASSLGARGPSREKLFF
V: TRBV7-3; J: TRBJ2-6; D: .; size: .; DNA: TGTGCCAGCAGCATACCAACAGCCACTGGGGCCAACGTCCTGACTTTC; CDR3: CASSIPTATGANVLTF
V: TRBV14; J: TRBJ2-3; D: TRBD2; size: few; DNA: TGTGCCAGCAGTCCTAAGGGTGTGGCAGGGACGGGACTAGCGAGCACAGATACGCAGTATTTT; CDR3: CASSPKGVAGTGLASTDTQYF
V: TRBV5-1; J: TRBJ2-7; D: TRBD2; size: once; DNA: TGCGCCAGCAGTCCGCTAGCGGGGTCTTCCTACGAGCAGTACTTC; CDR3: CASSPLAGSSYEQYF
V: TRBV4-1; J: TRBJ1-2; D: .; size: few; DNA: TGCGCCAGCAGCCAAGTTTTGGCTCCTGGTACTTCTATAGAAGGCTACACCTTC; CDR3: CASSQVLAPGTSIEGYTF
V: TRBV6-6; J: TRBJ1-1; D: .; size: .; DNA: TGTGCCAGCAGTTATTCGCACGTCAACACTGAAGCTTTCTTT; CDR3: CASSYSHVNTEAFF
V: TRBV5-5; J: TRBJ1-2; D: .; size: .; DNA: TGTGCCAGCAGCTTGCAGGGGCAGGGGTATGGCTACACCTTC; CDR3: CASSLQGQGYGYTF
V: TRBV29-1; J: TRBJ1-1; D: .; size: few; DNA: TGCAGCGTTGCCTTTTTTCAGCATCAGGGCACTGAAGCTTTCTTT; CDR3: CSVAFFQHQGTEAFF
V: TRBV10-3; J: TRBJ2-5; D: TRBD2; size: .; DNA: TGTGCCATCAGTGACGCTAGCGGGGGCCGGGAGACCCAGTACTTC; CDR3: CAISDASGGRETQYF
V: TRBV7-9; J: TRBJ1-1; D: .; size: .; DNA: TGTGCCAGCAGCTCGGACGGCCCCAATATGAACACTGAAGCTTTCTTT; CDR3: CASSSDGPNMNTEAFF
V: TRBV7-2; J: TRBJ1-5; D: .; size: .; DNA: TGTGCCAGCAGCCAGCAATTCAATCAGCCCCAGCATTTT; CDR3: CASSQQFNQPQHF
V: TRBV9; J: TRBJ2-7; D: .; size: .; DNA: TGTGCCAGCAGCCCCAATTCGGGGTACGAGCAGTACTTC; CDR3: CASSPNSGYEQYF
V: TRBV11-3; J: TRBJ2-7; D: TRBD1; size: .; DNA: TGTGCCAGCAGCTTCGCCAGGGGGCTAAGGAAAATAAGCTCCTACGAGCAGTACTTC; CDR3: CASSFARGLRKISSYEQYF
V: TRBV12-5; J: TRBJ1-4; D: .; size: .; DNA: TGTGCTAGTGGGACTGGGGGGGGGTTTGAAAAACTGTTTTTT; CDR3: CASGTGGGFEKLFF
V: TRBV7-8; J: TRBJ2-3; D: .; size: few; DNA: TGTGCCAGCAGCTTGACAGGAGTCACAGATACGCAGTATTTT; CDR3: CASSLTGVTDTQYF
V: TRBV6-6; J: TRBJ2-7; D: .; size: medium-sized; DNA: TGTGCCAGCAGCGATCTAGGGTATGGAGAGTACTTC; CDR3: CASSDLGYGEYF
V: TRBV7-2; J: TRBJ1-4; D: TRBD1; size: .; DNA: TGTGCCAGCAGCTTAGGAGGACAGGGAGGCACTAATGAAAAACTGTTTTTT; CDR3: CASSLGGQGGTNEKLFF
V: TRBV7-6; J: TRBJ2-2; D: .; size: few; DNA: TGTGCCAGCAGCTCCGAGACAGTCGCGAACACCGGGGAGCTGTTTTTT; CDR3: CASSSETVANTGELFF
V: TRBV7-7; J: TRBJ2-5; D: .; size: .; DNA: TGTGCTAGCAGCTTATCGCCGGCAGAGACCCAGTACTTC; CDR3: CASSLSPAETQYF
V: TRBV29-1; J: TRBJ1-1; D: .; size: .; DNA: TGCAGCGCGGCTAGACAGGACACTGAAGCTTTCTTT; CDR3: CSAARQDTEAFF
V: TRBV7-9; J: TRBJ1-4; D: TRBD1; size: once; DNA: TGTGCCAGCATCTTTACCGTTGGTCCGGGACAGGCTAATGAAAAACTGTTTTTT; CDR3: CASIFTVGPGQANEKLFF
V: TRBV6-5; J: TRBJ1-2; D: .; size: .; DNA: TGTGCCAGCAGTTACTCTGGCAATAACTATGGCTACACCTTC; CDR3: CASSYSGNNYGYTF
V: TRBV7-9; J: TRBJ2-1; D: .; size: many; DNA: TGTGCCAGCAGCCAGTCGGGCTATGAGCAGTTCTTC; CDR3: CASSQSGYEQFF
V: TRBV13; J: TRBJ2-5; D: TRBD2; size: .; DNA: TGTGCCAGCAGTGTAGGACTAGCGGGGGAAGAGACCCAGTACTTC; CDR3: CASSVGLAGEETQYF
V: TRBV11-2; J: TRBJ2-3; D: .; size: .; DNA: TGTGCCAGCAGCTCATCCGCTACGCAGTATTTT; CDR3: CASSSSATQYF
V: TRBV2; J: TRBJ1-5; D: .; size: .; DNA: TGTGCCAGCAGTGAAGAGGCAGGGGTGGCTATACCCCAGCATTTT; CDR3: CASSEEAGVAIPQHF
V: TRBV28; J: TRBJ1-6; D: .; size: .; DNA: TGTGCCAGCAGCCTAGGTTCTTCAGGGTCACCCCTCCACTTT; CDR3: CASSLGSSGSPLHF
V: TRBV7-9; J: TRBJ1-5; D: .; size: many; DNA: TGTGCCAGCAGCTTAGAGGACAGAGATAGCAATCAGCCCCAGCATTTT; CDR3: CASSLEDRDSNQPQHF
V: TRBV7-9; J: TRBJ1-4; D: TRBD1; size: .; DNA: TGTGCCAGCAGCTTTTGGGACAGGGCTTCAACTAATGAAAAACTGTTTTTT; CDR3: CASSFWDRASTNEKLFF
V: TRBV2; J: TRBJ2-7; D: .; size: .; DNA: TGTGCCAGCAGTGAAATCGGGCGCGAGCAGTACTTC; CDR3: CASSEIGREQYF
V: TRBV29-1; J: TRBJ2-7; D: TRBD1; size: .; DNA: TGCAGCGTTGAAGGGATAACGGGACAGACCTACGAGCAGTACTTC; CDR3: CSVEGITGQTYEQYF
V: TRBV18; J: TRBJ2-6; D: .; size: .; DNA: TGTGCCAGCTCACCGAACTCTGGGGCCAACGTCCTGACTTTC; CDR3: CASSPNSGANVLTF
V: TRBV27; J: TRBJ1-6; D: TRBD1; size: .; DNA: TGTGCCAGCAGTAGGGACAGGGATAATTCACCCCTCCACTTT; CDR3: CASSRDRDNSPLHF
V: TRBV29-1; J: TRBJ1-2; D: TRBD1; size: .; DNA: TGCAGCGCGTCGAAGGGACAGATCTATGGCTACACCTTC; CDR3: CSASKGQIYGYTF